The 10 T cell receptor beta chains below come from one sample, sequenced in a study of T cell responses to AZD1222 COVID-19 vaccine. Produced via immunoSEQ multiplex PCR; TCRdb's table is partial and in-frame only. This sample has some 100,000 clones; around 89% occur once, and the top ten carry more than 2%. Sequencing used peripheral blood, obtained 28 days after the second AZD1222 dose. These receptors were obtained from an adult who received the AZD1222 COVID-19 vaccine.

The chain carries TRBV3-1 (or the pseudogene TRBV3-2) and TRBJ2-3, with D hard to call. CDR1 and CDR2 from the germline V gene are LGHDT and YNNKEL (reference sequence). The germline V and J ends were trimmed by 4 bases and 10 bases, with 12 bases remaining between them. This CDR3 spans 12 amino acids. The CDR3: CASSLGPLPQYF. The CDR3 DNA sequence: TGTGCCAGCAGCCTCGGACCCCTCCCGCAGTATTTT.

The chain recombines TRBV4-3 with TRBJ1-5; a possible D gene is TRBD1 (6 bases). V lost 3 bases and J 3 bases, leaving 15 bases between the germline ends. Per germline, CDR1 LGHNA and CDR2 YSLEER. The CDR3 is 16 residues long. Here the CDR3 DNA reads TGCGCCAGCAGCCAGAACGAGGGGGTCGACAATCAGCCCCAGCATTTT. Translation gives CASSQNEGVDNQPQHF.

In this sample, this clone turned up a few times. The chain is built from TRBV7-9 and TRBJ1-6, with TRBD1 matching over 7 bases. This CDR3 is 15 amino acids long. Looked up from germline, CDR1 is SEHNR and CDR2 is FQNEAQ (reference sequence). V dropped 4 bases and J dropped 3; count of bases not matched to a gene: 3. CDR3 nucleotide sequence: TGTGCCAGCAGCTCGGGACAGTACTATAATTCACCCCTCCACTTT. This gives the protein CASSSGQYYNSPLHF.

The rearrangement joins TRBV7-2 to TRBJ1-2; no clear D. V was pared by 4 bases and J by 4 bases, with 13 bases between. The germline V gene encodes CDR1 SGHTA and CDR2 FQGNSA. The CDR3 consists of 14 residues. CDR3 region: CASSSRTVTYGYTF. In nucleotides, the CDR3 is TGTGCCAGCAGCTCCCGTACAGTGACCTATGGCTACACCTTC.

The rearrangement uses TRBV10-3 and TRBJ1-1, with 7 bases lining up with TRBD1. The CDR3 has 14 residues. V shed 7 bases and J 1 base; nucleotides not matched to a gene: 6. Germline V gene sequence: CDR1 ENHRY, CDR2 SYGVKD. CDR3 sequence: CAITRDRANTEAFF. In nucleotides, the CDR3 is TGTGCCATCACCAGAGACAGGGCGAACACTGAAGCTTTCTTT.

This rearrangement joins TRBV7-9 to TRBJ2-1, with a tentative D call TRBD1 (6 bases). This CDR3 has 16 amino acids. The germline V and J ends were trimmed by 0 bases and 10 bases, with 19 bases remaining between them. Germline V gene sequence: CDR1 SEHNR, CDR2 FQNEAQ (reference sequence). CDR3 coding DNA: TGTGCCAGCAGCTTAGCCTTTAGGGGGAATTCAAAGGAGCAGTTCTTC. It translates to CASSLAFRGNSKEQFF.

The chain has TRBV25-1 and TRBJ1-1; D might be TRBD1 (5 bases). This CDR3 comprises 14 residues. CDR1 is MGHDK, CDR2 SYGVNS, per germline. Trimming left V 5 bases short and J 4 bases short, with 14 bases between. The CDR3 protein is CASSNPGLITEAFF. The CDR3 DNA reads as TGTGCCAGCAGTAATCCGGGACTCATCACTGAAGCTTTCTTT. The full variable domain, with the rest looked up from reference TRBV25-1 and TRBJ1-1, is EADIYQTPRYLVIGTGKKITLECSQTMGHDKMYWYQQDPGMELHLIHYSYGVNSTEKGDLSSESTVSRIRTEHFPLTLESARPSHTSQYLCASSNPGLITEAFFGQGTRLTVV.

The chain recombines TRBV7-9 with TRBJ1-2; tentative D call: TRBD1 (5 bases). The CDR3 length is 14 residues. In germline, CDR1 is SEHNR, CDR2 FQNEAQ (reference sequence). V shed 6 bases and J shed 6 bases, with 17 bases lying between them. CDR3 loop: CASRPSGGADGYTF. DNA of the CDR3: TGTGCCAGCAGACCCAGCGGTGGGGCCGATGGCTACACCTTC.

In its sample, this clone was seen a few times. This chain links TRBV6-5 with TRBJ1-4; 8 bases align to TRBD1. The germline V gene encodes CDR1 MNHEY and CDR2 SVGAGI. The CDR3 consists of 14 residues. Unmatched junction bases numbered 4, after V lost 6 bases and J lost 4 bases. The CDR3 region has the DNA TGTGCCAGCAGAAACAGGGGGGTTAATGAAAAACTGTTTTTT. As protein: CASRNRGVNEKLFF.

This chain connects TRBV9 to TRBJ2-7; a possible D gene is TRBD1 (6 bases). CDR3 size: 14 residues. CDR1 is SGDLS and CDR2 is YYNGEE in the germline V gene. Trimming pared 0 bases from V and 3 bases from J, leaving 10 bases between. CDR3 residues: CASSVGIGGYEQYF. In nucleotides, the CDR3 is TGTGCCAGCAGCGTAGGCATAGGGGGCTACGAGCAGTACTTC.